The sample holds a few counts of the clone carrying this T cell receptor beta chain. Antigen specificity is unknown. Original processing notes: There were no quality scores in the junction-only immunoSEQ sequences, so filtering differed. Here immunoSEQ multiplex PCR was the method, and the copy in TCRdb shows in-frame clones only, minus some. V, J and clone size are those of that table, while D and trimming were read from the DNA. The sample shows under 750,000 clones, roughly two thirds of them seen only once. The sample originates from a study of shared clonotypes between healthy human individuals. The split of CD4+ cells yielded CD45RA+ naive and CD45RA-negative memory subsets. Deletions cut 2 bases from V and 1 base from J, with 8 bases between. Per germline, CDR1 MNHEY and CDR2 SVGAGI. This CDR3 is built from 14 residues. Whole-study results and caveats: As a rule, naive subsets had a larger estimated richness than memory subsets. The small donor group covered limited genetic and exposure diversity.

The chain carries TRBV6-5 and TRBJ1-2, with D unclear. The TCR sequence derives from a woman between 25 and 40 years old in good health. What was sequenced was memory CD4+ T cells sorted from blood. The sample's subset: CD45RA-negative fraction. CDR3: CASSYIGNNYGYTF. The CDR3 DNA is TGTGCCAGCAGTTACATTGGCAATAACTATGGCTACACCTTC.